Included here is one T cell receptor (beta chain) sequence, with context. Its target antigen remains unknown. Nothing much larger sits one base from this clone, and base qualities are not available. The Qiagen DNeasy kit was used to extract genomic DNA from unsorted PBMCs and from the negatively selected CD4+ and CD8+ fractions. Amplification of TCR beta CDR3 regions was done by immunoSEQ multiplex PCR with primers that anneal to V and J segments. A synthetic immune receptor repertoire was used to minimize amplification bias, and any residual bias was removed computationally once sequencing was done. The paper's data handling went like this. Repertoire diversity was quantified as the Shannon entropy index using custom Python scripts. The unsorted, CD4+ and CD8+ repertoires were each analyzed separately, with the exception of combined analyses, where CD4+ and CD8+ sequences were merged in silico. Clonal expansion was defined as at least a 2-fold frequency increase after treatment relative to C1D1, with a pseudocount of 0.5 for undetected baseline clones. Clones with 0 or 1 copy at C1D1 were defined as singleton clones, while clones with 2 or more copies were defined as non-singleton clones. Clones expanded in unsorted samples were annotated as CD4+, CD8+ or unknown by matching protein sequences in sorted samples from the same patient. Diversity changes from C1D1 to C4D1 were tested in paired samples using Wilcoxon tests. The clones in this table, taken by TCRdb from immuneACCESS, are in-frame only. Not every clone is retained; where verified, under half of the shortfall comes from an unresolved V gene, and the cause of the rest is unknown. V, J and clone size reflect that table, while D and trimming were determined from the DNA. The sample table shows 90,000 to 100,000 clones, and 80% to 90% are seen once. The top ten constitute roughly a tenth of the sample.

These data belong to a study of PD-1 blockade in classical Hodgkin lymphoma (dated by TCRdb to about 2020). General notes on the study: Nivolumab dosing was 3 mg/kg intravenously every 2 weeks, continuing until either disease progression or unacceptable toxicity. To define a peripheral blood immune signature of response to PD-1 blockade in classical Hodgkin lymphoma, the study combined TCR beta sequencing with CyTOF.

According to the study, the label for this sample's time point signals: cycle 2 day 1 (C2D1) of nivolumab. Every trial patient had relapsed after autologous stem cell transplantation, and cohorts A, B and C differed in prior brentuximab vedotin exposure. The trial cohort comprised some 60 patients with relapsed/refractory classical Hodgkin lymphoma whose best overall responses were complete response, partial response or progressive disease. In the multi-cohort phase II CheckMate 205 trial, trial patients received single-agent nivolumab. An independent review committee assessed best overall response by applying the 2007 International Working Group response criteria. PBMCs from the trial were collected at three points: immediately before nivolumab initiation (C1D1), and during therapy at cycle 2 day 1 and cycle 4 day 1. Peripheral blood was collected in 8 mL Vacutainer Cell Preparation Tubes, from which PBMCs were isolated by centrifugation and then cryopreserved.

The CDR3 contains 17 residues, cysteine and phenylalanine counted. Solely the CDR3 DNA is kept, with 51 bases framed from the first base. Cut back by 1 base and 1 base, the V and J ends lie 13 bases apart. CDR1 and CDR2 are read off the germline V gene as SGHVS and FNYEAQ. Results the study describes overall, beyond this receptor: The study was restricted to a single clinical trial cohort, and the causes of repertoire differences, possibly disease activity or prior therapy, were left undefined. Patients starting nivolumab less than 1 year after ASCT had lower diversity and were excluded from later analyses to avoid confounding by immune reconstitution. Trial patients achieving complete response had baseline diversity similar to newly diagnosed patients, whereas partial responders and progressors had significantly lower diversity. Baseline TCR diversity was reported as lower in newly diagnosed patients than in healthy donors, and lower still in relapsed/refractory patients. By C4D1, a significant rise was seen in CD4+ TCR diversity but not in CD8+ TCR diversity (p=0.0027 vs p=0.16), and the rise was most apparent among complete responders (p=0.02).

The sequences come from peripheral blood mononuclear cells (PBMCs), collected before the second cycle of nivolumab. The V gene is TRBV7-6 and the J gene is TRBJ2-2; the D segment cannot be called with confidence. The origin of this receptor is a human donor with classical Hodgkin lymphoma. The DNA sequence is TGTGCCAGCAGCTTAGAGGTGTCGGGTTGGAACACCGGGGAGCTGTTTTTT. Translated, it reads CASSLEVSGWNTGELFF.